The rows below give T cell receptor beta chains drawn from one sample of a study of T cells after posttransplantation cyclophosphamide. Assay: immunoSEQ multiplex PCR; the TCRdb copy retains only in-frame clones and omits some. The sample contains approximately 1,000 clones, approximately 59% of which appear only once. Sequencing used CD8+ T cells sorted from blood, obtained after allogeneic stem cell transplant with posttransplant cyclophosphamide. These receptors were collected from a male patient aged 45 to 59 who received an allogeneic stem cell transplant from an unrelated donor, was CMV-positive, and had acute GVHD only. Certain T cells may be donor cells from the graft. Each CDR3 is given with its conserved first and last residue. D genes are given only for firm matches. Expanded clones get a size class; other rows say once, few or many, or leave the size out.

cdr3_aa: CASSLEGSAGELFF
cdr3_nt: TGTGCCAGCAGCTTAGAGGGATCCGCCGGGGAGCTGTTTTTT
v_call: TRBV5-6
clone_size: few
d_call: NA
j_call: TRBJ2-2

cdr3_aa: CASSLGLYEQYF
cdr3_nt: TGTGCCAGCAGCTTGGGTTTATACGAGCAGTACTTC
v_call: TRBV5-4
clone_size: NA
d_call: NA
j_call: TRBJ2-7

cdr3_aa: CASSVVGGNNEQFF
cdr3_nt: TGTGCCAGCAGCGTAGTCGGGGGTAACAATGAGCAGTTCTTC
v_call: TRBV9
clone_size: NA
d_call: NA
j_call: TRBJ2-1

cdr3_aa: CATETSGSGGGNEQFF
cdr3_nt: TGTGCCACCGAGACTAGCGGGAGTGGAGGGGGCAATGAGCAGTTCTTC
v_call: TRBV15
clone_size: NA
d_call: TRBD2
j_call: TRBJ2-1

cdr3_aa: CASSLDARANPGELFF
cdr3_nt: TGTGCCAGCAGCTTGGATGCCAGAGCGAACCCCGGGGAGCTGTTTTTT
v_call: TRBV5-4
clone_size: few
d_call: NA
j_call: TRBJ2-2

cdr3_aa: CASILGGGHTGELFF
cdr3_nt: TGTGCCAGTATATTGGGGGGAGGGCACACCGGGGAGCTGTTTTTT
v_call: TRBV6-4
clone_size: NA
d_call: TRBD2
j_call: TRBJ2-2

cdr3_aa: CASSQTSGTTDTQYF
cdr3_nt: TGCGCCAGCAGCCAGACTAGCGGAACCACAGATACGCAGTATTTT
v_call: TRBV4-1
clone_size: NA
d_call: TRBD2
j_call: TRBJ2-3

cdr3_aa: CASSHSADLAKNIQYF
cdr3_nt: TGTGCCAGCAGCCACTCCGCTGATCTAGCCAAAAACATTCAGTACTTC
v_call: TRBV11-1
clone_size: NA
d_call: NA
j_call: TRBJ2-4

cdr3_aa: CASSWGTGLDTEAFF
cdr3_nt: TGTGCCAGCAGCTGGGGGACAGGGCTGGACACTGAAGCTTTCTTT
v_call: TRBV5-5
clone_size: once
d_call: TRBD1
j_call: TRBJ1-1

cdr3_aa: CASSQGEGSGNTIYF
cdr3_nt: TGCGCCAGCAGCCAAGGGGAGGGCTCTGGAAACACCATATATTTT
v_call: TRBV4-1
clone_size: NA
d_call: NA
j_call: TRBJ1-3

cdr3_aa: CASSQEAQSSYNEQFF
cdr3_nt: TGCGCCAGCAGCCAAGAAGCACAGAGCTCCTACAATGAGCAGTTCTTC
v_call: TRBV7-9
clone_size: few
d_call: NA
j_call: TRBJ2-1

cdr3_aa: CASSEYTFPYEQYF
cdr3_nt: TGTGCCAGCAGTGAATACACATTCCCCTACGAGCAGTACTTC
v_call: TRBV25-1
clone_size: few
d_call: NA
j_call: TRBJ2-7

cdr3_aa: CASSFGLAYEQFF
cdr3_nt: TGTGCCAGCAGCTTTGGTCTAGCCTATGAGCAGTTCTTC
v_call: TRBV7-6
clone_size: NA
d_call: NA
j_call: TRBJ2-1

cdr3_aa: CASSQEAQSSYNEQFF
cdr3_nt: TGCGCCAGCAGCCAAGAAGCACAGAGCTCCTACAATGAGCAGTTCTTC
v_call: TRBV7-8
clone_size: few
d_call: NA
j_call: TRBJ2-1

cdr3_aa: CASSQTYHAQGADGLGYTF
cdr3_nt: TGTGCCAGCAGCCAAACCTACCACGCACAGGGGGCTGATGGGTTAGGCTACACCTTC
v_call: TRBV7-9
clone_size: NA
d_call: TRBD1
j_call: TRBJ1-2